This TCR beta chain was obtained from a study of PD-L1 blockade in urothelial cancer. Study findings and constraints: Below-median blood TCR clonality before treatment forecast better survival.

Regarding this clone: As yet, its antigen is unknown.

Produced via immunoSEQ multiplex PCR; TCRdb's table is partial and in-frame only. The sample holds more than 75,000 clones; roughly 90% are singletons and the top ten take 8% to 10%. The germline V gene encodes CDR1 SGHNT and CDR2 YYREEE (reference sequence). The CDR3 consists of 16 residues. The V end was cut by 2 bases, the J end by 1 base, with 13 bases between. The material was PBMCs, obtained around atezolizumab (anti-PD-L1) treatment. The chain joins TRBV5-4 to TRBJ1-3; maybe TRBD1 (5 bases). This TCR was recovered from a man aged 55 to 69 with urothelial cancer. The CDR3 region is CASSLPDSRSGNTIYF. The CDR3 DNA reads TGTGCCAGCAGCTTACCAGACAGTCGGTCTGGAAACACCATATATTTT. Looking up the rest from reference TRBV5-4 and TRBJ1-3 gives the full variable domain: ETGVTQSPTHLIKTRGQQVTLRCSSQSGHNTVSWYQQALGQGPQFIFQYYREEENGRGNFPPRFSGLQFPNYSSELNVNALELDDSALYLCASSLPDSRSGNTIYFGEGSWLTVV.